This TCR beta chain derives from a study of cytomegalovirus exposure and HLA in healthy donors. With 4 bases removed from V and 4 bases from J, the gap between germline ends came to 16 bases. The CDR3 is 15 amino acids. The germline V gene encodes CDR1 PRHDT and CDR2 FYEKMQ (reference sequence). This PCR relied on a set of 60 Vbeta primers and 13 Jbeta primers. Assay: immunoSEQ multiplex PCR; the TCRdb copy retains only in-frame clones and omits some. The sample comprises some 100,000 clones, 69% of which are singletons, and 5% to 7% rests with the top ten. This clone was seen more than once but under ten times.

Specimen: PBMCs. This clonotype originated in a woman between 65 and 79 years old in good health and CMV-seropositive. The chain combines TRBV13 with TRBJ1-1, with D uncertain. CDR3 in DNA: TGTGCCAGCAGCTCCTCCGATAAAATAGCCACTGAAGCTTTCTTT. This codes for CASSSSDKIATEAFF.